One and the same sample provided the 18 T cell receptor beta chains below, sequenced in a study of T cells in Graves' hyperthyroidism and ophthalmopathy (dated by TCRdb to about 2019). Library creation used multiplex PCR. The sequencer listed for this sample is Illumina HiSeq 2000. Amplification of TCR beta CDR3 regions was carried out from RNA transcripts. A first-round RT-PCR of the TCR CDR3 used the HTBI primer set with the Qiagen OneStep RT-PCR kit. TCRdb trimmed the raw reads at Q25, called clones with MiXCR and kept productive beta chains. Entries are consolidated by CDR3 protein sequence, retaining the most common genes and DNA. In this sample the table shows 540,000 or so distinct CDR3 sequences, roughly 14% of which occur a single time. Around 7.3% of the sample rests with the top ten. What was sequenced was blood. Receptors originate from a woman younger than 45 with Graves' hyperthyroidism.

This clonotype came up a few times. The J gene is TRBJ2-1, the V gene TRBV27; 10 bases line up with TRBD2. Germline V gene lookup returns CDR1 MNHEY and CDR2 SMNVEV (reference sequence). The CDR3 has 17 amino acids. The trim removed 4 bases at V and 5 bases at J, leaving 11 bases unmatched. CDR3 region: CASSSLDSLAGNNEQFF. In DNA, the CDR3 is TGTGCCAGCAGTTCCCTAGATTCACTAGCGGGAAACAATGAGCAGTTCTTC.

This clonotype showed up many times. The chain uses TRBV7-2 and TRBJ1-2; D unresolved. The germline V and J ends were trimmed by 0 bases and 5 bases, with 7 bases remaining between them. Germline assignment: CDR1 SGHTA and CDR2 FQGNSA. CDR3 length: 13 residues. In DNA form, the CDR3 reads TGTGCCAGCAGCTTAGCTGCGGATTATGGCTACACCTTC. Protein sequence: CASSLAADYGYTF. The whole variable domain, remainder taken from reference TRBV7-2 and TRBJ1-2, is GAGVSQSPSNKVTEKGKDVELRCDPISGHTALYWYRQSLGQGLEFLIYFQGNSAPDKSGLPSDRFSAERTGGSVSTLTIQRTQQEDSAVYLCASSLAADYGYTFGSGTRLTVV.

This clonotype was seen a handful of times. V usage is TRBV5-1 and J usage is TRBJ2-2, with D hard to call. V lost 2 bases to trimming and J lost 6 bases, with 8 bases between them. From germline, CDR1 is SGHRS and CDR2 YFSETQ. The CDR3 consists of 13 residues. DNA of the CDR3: TGCGCCAGCAGCTTCGAAGTCTCCGGGGAGCTGTTTTTT. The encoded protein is CASSFEVSGELFF.

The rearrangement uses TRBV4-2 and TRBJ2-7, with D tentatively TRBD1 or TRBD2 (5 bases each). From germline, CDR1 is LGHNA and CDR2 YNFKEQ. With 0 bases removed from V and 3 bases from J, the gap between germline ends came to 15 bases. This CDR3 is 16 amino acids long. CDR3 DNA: TGTGCCAGCAGCCAAGATCGTGGGGGAGTGGGCTACGAGCAGTACTTC. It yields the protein CASSQDRGGVGYEQYF.

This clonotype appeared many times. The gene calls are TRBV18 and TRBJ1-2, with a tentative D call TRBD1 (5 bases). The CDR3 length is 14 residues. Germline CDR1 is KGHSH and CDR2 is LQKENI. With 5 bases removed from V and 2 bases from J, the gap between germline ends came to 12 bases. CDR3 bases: TGTGCCAGCTCAATATCCGGGGGAAACTATGGCTACACCTTC. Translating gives CASSISGGNYGYTF.

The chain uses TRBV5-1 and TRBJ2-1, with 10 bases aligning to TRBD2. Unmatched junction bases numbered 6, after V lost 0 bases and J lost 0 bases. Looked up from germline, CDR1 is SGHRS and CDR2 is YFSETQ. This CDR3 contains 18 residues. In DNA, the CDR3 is TGCGCCAGCAGCTTGGGACTAGCGGGTTGGAGCTCCTACAATGAGCAGTTCTTC. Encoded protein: CASSLGLAGWSSYNEQFF.

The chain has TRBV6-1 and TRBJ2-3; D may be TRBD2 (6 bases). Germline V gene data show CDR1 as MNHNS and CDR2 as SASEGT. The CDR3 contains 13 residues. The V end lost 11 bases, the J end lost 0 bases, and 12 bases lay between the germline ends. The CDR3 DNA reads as TGTGCCTCGGGACTGCCAAGCACAGATACGCAGTATTTT. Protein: CASGLPSTDTQYF.

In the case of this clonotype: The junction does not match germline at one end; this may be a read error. CDR3 bases: TGTGCCGGCAGCCTCGCTTATTGGGAGGGCGGTGAGCAGTTCTTC. Its translation is CAGSLAYWEGGEQFF. The chain uses TRBV7-2 and TRBJ2-1; 7 bases agree with TRBD2. Germline values: CDR1 SGHTA, CDR2 FQGNSA. There are 15 residues in the CDR3.

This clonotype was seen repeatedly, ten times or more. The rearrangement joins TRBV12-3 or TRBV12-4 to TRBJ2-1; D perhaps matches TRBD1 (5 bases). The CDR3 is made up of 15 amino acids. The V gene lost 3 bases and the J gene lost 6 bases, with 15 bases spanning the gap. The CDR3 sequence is CASSFQGLNGNEQFF. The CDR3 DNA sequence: TGTGCCAGCAGTTTCCAGGGCCTCAACGGCAATGAGCAGTTCTTC.

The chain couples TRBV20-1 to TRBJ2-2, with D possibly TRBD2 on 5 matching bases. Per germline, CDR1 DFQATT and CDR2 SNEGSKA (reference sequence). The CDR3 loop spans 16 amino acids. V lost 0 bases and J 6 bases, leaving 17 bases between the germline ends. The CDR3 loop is CSARDPLDHRSGELFF. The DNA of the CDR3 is TGCAGTGCTAGAGATCCACTAGACCACCGATCCGGGGAGCTGTTTTTT.

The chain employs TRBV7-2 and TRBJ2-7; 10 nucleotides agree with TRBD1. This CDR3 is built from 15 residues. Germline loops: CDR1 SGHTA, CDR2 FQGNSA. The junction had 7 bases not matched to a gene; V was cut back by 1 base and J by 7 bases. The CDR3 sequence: CASSLGEPGQGEQYF. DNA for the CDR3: TGTGCCAGCAGCTTAGGGGAGCCGGGACAGGGGGAGCAGTACTTC.

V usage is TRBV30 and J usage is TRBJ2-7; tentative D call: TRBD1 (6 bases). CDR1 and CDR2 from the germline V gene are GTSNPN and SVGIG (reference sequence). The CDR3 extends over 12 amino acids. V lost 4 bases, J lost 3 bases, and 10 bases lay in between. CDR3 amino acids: CAWTGVSYEQYF. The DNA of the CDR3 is TGTGCCTGGACAGGGGTGAGCTACGAGCAGTACTTC.

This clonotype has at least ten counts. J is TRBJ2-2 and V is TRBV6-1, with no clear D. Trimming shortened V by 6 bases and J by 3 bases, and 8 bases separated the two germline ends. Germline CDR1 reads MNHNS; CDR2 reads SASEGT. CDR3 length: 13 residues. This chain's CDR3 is CASRRGYTGELFF. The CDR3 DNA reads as TGTGCCAGCAGACGTGGGTACACCGGGGAGCTGTTTTTT.

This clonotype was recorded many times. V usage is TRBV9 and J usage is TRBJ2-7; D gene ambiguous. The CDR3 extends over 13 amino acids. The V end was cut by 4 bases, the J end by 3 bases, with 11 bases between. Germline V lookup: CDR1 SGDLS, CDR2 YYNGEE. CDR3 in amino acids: CASSPKGIYEQYF. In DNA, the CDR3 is TGTGCCAGCAGCCCGAAGGGTATCTACGAGCAGTACTTC.

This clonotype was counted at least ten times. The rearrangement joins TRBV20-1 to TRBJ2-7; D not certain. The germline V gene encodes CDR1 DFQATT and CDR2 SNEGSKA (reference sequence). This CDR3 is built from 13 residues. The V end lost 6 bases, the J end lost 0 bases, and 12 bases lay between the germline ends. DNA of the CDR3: TGCAGTGCCGAAGGAAGGAGCTCCTACGAGCAGTACTTC. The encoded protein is CSAEGRSSYEQYF.

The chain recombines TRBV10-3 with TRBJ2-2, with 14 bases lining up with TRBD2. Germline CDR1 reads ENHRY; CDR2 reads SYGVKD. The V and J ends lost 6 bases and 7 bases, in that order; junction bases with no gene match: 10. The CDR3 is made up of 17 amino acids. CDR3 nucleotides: TGTGCCATCAGCGCGACTAGCGGGAGGGCCGGAGGCGGGGAGCTGTTTTTT. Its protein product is CAISATSGRAGGGELFF.

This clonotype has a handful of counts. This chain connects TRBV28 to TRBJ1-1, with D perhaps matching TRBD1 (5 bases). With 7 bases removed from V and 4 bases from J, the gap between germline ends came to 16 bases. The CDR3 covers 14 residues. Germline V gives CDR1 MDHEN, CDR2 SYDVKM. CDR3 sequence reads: CASTPGTGGTEAFF. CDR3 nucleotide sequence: TGTGCCAGCACCCCGGGGACGGGCGGCACTGAAGCTTTCTTT.

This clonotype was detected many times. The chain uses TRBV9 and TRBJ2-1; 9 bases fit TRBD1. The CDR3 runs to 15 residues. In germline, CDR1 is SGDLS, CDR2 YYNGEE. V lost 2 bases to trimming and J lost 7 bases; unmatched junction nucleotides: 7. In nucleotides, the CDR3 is TGTGCCAGCAGCGTTCGGGACAGGGAAGTAAATGAGCAGTTCTTC. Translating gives CASSVRDREVNEQFF.